These 14 T cell receptor beta chains were sequenced from one sample in a study of shared T cell receptors in the human thymus. TCRdb's table, derived via immunoSEQ multiplex PCR, lists solely in-frame clones and lacks some. This sample has approximately 400,000 clones, with just under 95% found just once. The sequencing input was thymocytes. Every receptor here comes from a human donor.

The rearrangement links TRBV7-6 to TRBJ2-2; D not resolved. The CDR3 is 12 residues long. V was shortened by 3 bases and J by 7 bases, with 6 bases between the two germline ends. Germline V gives CDR1 SGHVS, CDR2 FNYEAQ. The CDR3 here is CASSLGNGELFF. The CDR3 DNA follows: TGTGCCAGCAGCTTGGGGAACGGGGAGCTGTTTTTT.

CDR3 residues: CASSPGMLKNEQFF. The CDR3, as DNA: TGTGCCAGTAGTCCCGGGATGCTGAAGAATGAGCAGTTCTTC. V and J are TRBV19 and TRBJ2-1; possibly TRBD2 for D (5 bases). CDR3 length equals 14 residues. Deletions cut 5 bases from V and 7 bases from J, with 15 bases between. The V gene's germline CDR1 is LNHDA and CDR2 SQIVND (reference sequence).

This chain joins TRBV5-1 and TRBJ1-3; D is perhaps TRBD1 (5 bases). The V gene lost 2 bases and the J gene lost 2 bases, with 11 bases spanning the gap. CDR1 is SGHRS and CDR2 is YFSETQ in the germline V gene. This CDR3 is 15 amino acids long. CDR3 DNA: TGCGCCAGCAGCTTTAGGGGATATGCTGGAAACACCATATATTTT. Translation gives CASSFRGYAGNTIYF.

The chain employs TRBV6-4 and TRBJ1-1; D possibly corresponds to TRBD1 (5 bases). Germline V gives CDR1 MRHNA, CDR2 SNTAGT. The CDR3 has 15 residues. With 6 bases removed from V and 3 bases from J, the gap between germline ends came to 17 bases. The CDR3, as DNA: TGTGCCAGCAGCCGTAGCGGGGGGGTCCACACTGAAGCTTTCTTT. It specifies CASSRSGGVHTEAFF.

The J gene is TRBJ1-1, the V gene TRBV15; D is uncertain. The CDR3 runs 14 residues. Germline-derived CDR1 and CDR2 are LNHNV and YYDKDF (reference sequence). Trimming shortened V by 1 base and J by 1 base, and 7 bases separated the two germline ends. The CDR3 region is CATSRVKGNTEAFF. DNA of the CDR3: TGTGCCACCAGCAGAGTAAAAGGGAACACTGAAGCTTTCTTT.

In DNA form, the CDR3 reads TGTGCCAGCAGTTACTCGAGGCCTCCACCCGGGGAGCTGTTTTTT. Translation: CASSYSRPPPGELFF. This sequence joins TRBV6-5 and TRBJ2-2; D is undetermined. Between the trimmed V and J ends, which lost 0 bases and 6 bases, there was a span of 11 bases. Per germline, CDR1 MNHEY and CDR2 SVGAGI. The CDR3 extends over 15 amino acids.

CDR3 DNA sequence: TGTGCCAGCACCCAAAGGAGCAACGAGCAGTACTTC. It specifies CASTQRSNEQYF. The rearrangement links TRBV2 to TRBJ2-7; D is ambiguous. Trimming took off 7 bases at V and 5 bases at J, with 12 bases between the two ends. The V gene's germline CDR1 is SNHLY and CDR2 FYNNEI. The CDR3 is 12 residues long.

The rearrangement joins TRBV6-5 to TRBJ2-7; D is ambiguous. Trimming pared 4 bases from V and 6 bases from J, leaving 7 bases between. CDR3 size: 11 residues. In germline, CDR1 is MNHEY, CDR2 SVGAGI. DNA of the CDR3: TGTGCCAGCAGTTTTGCCGCCGAGCAGTACTTC. Translated: CASSFAAEQYF.

As regards this clone: Relative to the germline gene, one junction end is altered; a read error may explain this. The same CDR3 arises from other DNA sequences in this sample as well. This chain connects TRBV2 to TRBJ1-2; possible D gene TRBD1, 6 bases. CDR1 is SNHLY and CDR2 is FYNNEI in the germline V gene. The CDR3 is 11 residues long. The CDR3 spells CARDSNYGYTF. DNA for the CDR3: TGTGCCAGGGACAGCAACTATGGTTACACCTTC.

A single count supports this clone. This rearrangement joins TRBV5-1 to TRBJ2-1, with D perhaps matching TRBD2 (5 bases). V lost 3 bases and J lost 3, with 25 bases in between. This CDR3 is 19 amino acids long. Germline V CDR1 and CDR2: SGHRS, YFSETQ. Here the CDR3 reads CASSYQGPTCSAYYNEQFF. CDR3 bases: TGCGCCAGCAGCTATCAAGGGCCGACCTGTAGCGCGTACTACAATGAGCAGTTCTTC.

This rearrangement joins TRBV14 to TRBJ2-1; D not resolved. CDR1 is SGHDN, CDR2 FVKESK, per germline. The V end lost 0 bases, the J end lost 3 bases, and 15 bases lay between the germline ends. The CDR3 runs 17 residues. DNA of the CDR3: TGTGCCAGCAGCCAAGATACACCCCTCGGAATCTACAATGAGCAGTTCTTC. Translated: CASSQDTPLGIYNEQFF.

The genes are TRBV15 and TRBJ2-5; possibly TRBD1 for D (7 bases). The V end was cut by 0 bases, the J end by 4 bases, with 18 bases between. The CDR3 spans 17 residues. Germline values: CDR1 LNHNV, CDR2 YYDKDF (reference sequence). The CDR3 bases are TGTGCCACCAGCAGAGATCGGGGGCCAAACAGGGGAGAGACCCAGTACTTC. Amino acids: CATSRDRGPNRGETQYF.

The CDR3 sequence: CASSLPLSGFNEQFF. The CDR3 DNA follows: TGTGCCAGCAGCTTGCCCCTTAGCGGATTTAATGAGCAGTTCTTC. This rearrangement joins TRBV5-4 to TRBJ2-1; D is perhaps TRBD2 (6 bases). Between the trimmed V and J ends, which lost 1 base and 7 bases, there was a span of 15 bases. The CDR3 extends over 15 amino acids. Germline CDR1 SGHNT, CDR2 YYREEE (reference sequence).

This chain joins TRBV28 and TRBJ2-3; D assignment may be TRBD1 or TRBD2 (5 bases each). This CDR3 region has 19 residues. The V and J ends lost 2 bases and 6 bases respectively, with 27 bases between them. CDR1 and CDR2 from the germline V gene are MDHEN and SYDVKM. CDR3 nucleotide sequence: TGTGCCAGCAGTTTACCCTACGTATCCGGGACCCAGAGGATGGATACGCAGTATTTT. It encodes CASSLPYVSGTQRMDTQYF. The full variable domain, completed using reference TRBV28 and TRBJ2-3, is DVKVTQSSRYLVKRTGEKVFLECVQDMDHENMFWYRQDPGLGLRLIYFSYDVKMKEKGDIPEGYSVSREKKERFSLILESASTNQTSMYLCASSLPYVSGTQRMDTQYFGPGTRLTVL.